What follows are 30 T cell receptor beta chains derived from one specimen sequenced in a study of blood T cells in healthy people across ages. A J-beta primer mix and a sample-barcoded 5' primer were used in a second PCR of roughly 7 to 12 cycles. TCRdb processed the 5' RACE reads anew with MiXCR; each CDR3 protein has one entry. The sample holds fewer than 1,200,000 distinct CDR3 sequences; less than 25% are singletons and the top ten take around 0.7%. The data were also submitted as part of a second study, on T cells of mothers and their children.

The specimen sequenced was blood. These receptors came from a girl aged 2 to 10 in good health.

This clonotype has a handful of counts. This chain links TRBV9 with TRBJ2-2; the D gene could be TRBD1 or TRBD2 (5 bases each). This CDR3 region has 14 residues. Looked up from germline, CDR1 is SGDLS and CDR2 is YYNGEE. Deletions cut 7 bases from V and 5 bases from J, with 15 bases between. CDR3 loop: CASRDPASTGELFF. In DNA, the CDR3 is TGTGCCAGCCGGGACCCCGCTTCGACCGGGGAGCTGTTTTTT. The full variable domain, with the rest looked up from reference TRBV9 and TRBJ2-2, is DSGVTQTPKHLITATGQRVTLRCSPRSGDLSVYWYQQSLDQGLQFLIQYYNGEERAKGNILERFSAQQFPDLHSELNLSSLELGDSALYFCASRDPASTGELFFGEGSRLTVL.

V and J are TRBV7-2 and TRBJ1-1; 10 positions agree with TRBD1. Germline values: CDR1 SGHTA, CDR2 FQGNSA. The length of the CDR3 is 14 residues. V was pared by 10 bases and J by 3 bases, with 8 bases of the junction left unmatched. As DNA, the CDR3 is TGTGCCACAGCAGACAGGGGGCAGGACACTGAAGCTTTCTTT. Translating gives CATADRGQDTEAFF.

The table lists this clonotype with a few counts. CDR3 nucleotides: TGTGCCAGCAGTTTCTCGCCCTCTGGAAACACCATATATTTT. Its protein is CASSFSPSGNTIYF. The chain has TRBV12-3 or TRBV12-4 and TRBJ1-3; D gene uncertain. CDR3 length: 14 amino acids. Trimming cost V 3 bases and J 0 bases, with 6 bases left between them.

This clonotype was observed a few times. This rearrangement joins TRBV3-1 to TRBJ1-2; tentative D call: TRBD1 (6 bases). Trimming pared 2 bases from V and 2 bases from J, leaving 12 bases between. CDR1 and CDR2 from the germline V gene are LGHDT and YNNKEL (reference sequence). CDR3 size: 15 residues. In nucleotides, the CDR3 is TGTGCCAGCAGCCAACCAGGGGTCGCGAACTATGGCTACACCTTC. This translates into CASSQPGVANYGYTF. Based on the CDR3 plus reference TRBV3-1 and TRBJ1-2, the full variable domain is DTAVSQTPKYLVTQMGNDKSIKCEQNLGHDTMYWYKQDSKKFLKIMFSYNNKELIINETVPNRFSPKSPDKAHLNLHINSLELGDSAVYFCASSQPGVANYGYTFGSGTRLTVV.

The chain has TRBV18 and TRBJ2-7, with D unresolved. The V end lost 0 bases, the J end lost 6 bases, and 12 bases lay between the germline ends. Germline V gene lookup returns CDR1 KGHSH and CDR2 LQKENI. The CDR3 is 14 residues long. CDR3 amino acids: CASSPPLADSEQYF. The DNA for the CDR3 is TGTGCCAGCTCACCACCATTAGCCGATTCCGAGCAGTACTTC.

A few counts support this clonotype. The J gene is TRBJ1-6, the V gene TRBV20-1, with 7 nucleotides matching TRBD1. CDR1 is DFQATT and CDR2 is SNEGSKA in the germline V gene (reference sequence). The V and J ends lost 1 base and 7 bases, in that order; junction bases with no gene match: 4. This CDR3 has 14 amino acids. CDR3 protein: CSARVGTENSPLHF. In nucleotides, the CDR3 is TGCAGTGCTAGAGTAGGGACAGAGAATTCACCCCTCCACTTT.

This clonotype came up a few times. The rearrangement joins TRBV7-8 to TRBJ2-5; 11 bases are a match to TRBD1. The J call may not be correct, given that the DNA end is closer to TRBJ2-7. The CDR3 extends over 16 amino acids. Germline-derived CDR1 and CDR2 are SGHVS and FQNEAQ. The CDR3 protein is CASSLPGQGESYEQYF. The DNA for the CDR3 is TGTGCCAGCAGCTTACCGGGACAGGGGGAATCCTACGAGCAGTACTTC.

The chain uses TRBV29-1 and TRBJ2-5; D not resolved. The DNA end is more similar to TRBJ2-1, so the J call may be wrong. Per the germline V gene, CDR1 is SQVTM and CDR2 is ANQGSEA. CDR3 size: 12 residues. The CDR3, as DNA: TGCAGCGTTATATACGAGGTTAGTGAGCAGTTCTTC. Translating it yields CSVIYEVSEQFF.

This clonotype was picked up a small number of times. The rearrangement links TRBV27 to TRBJ2-1; 7 positions match TRBD2. Germline trimming cut 0 bases from V and 2 bases from J; bases unmatched to any gene: 4. The V gene's germline CDR1 is MNHEY and CDR2 SMNVEV (reference sequence). This CDR3 has 16 amino acids. CDR3 in amino acids: CASSLSERGAYNEQFF. Here the CDR3 DNA reads TGTGCCAGCAGTTTATCTGAGCGGGGTGCCTACAATGAGCAGTTCTTC.

This chain links TRBV14 with TRBJ2-5; perhaps TRBD1 as D (6 bases). Germline V gene data show CDR1 as SGHDN and CDR2 as FVKESK. CDR3 size: 14 residues. Trimming removed 2 bases from V and 2 bases from J, with 9 bases in between. The DNA for the CDR3 is TGTGCCAGCAGCCAACCTGGACAGCAAGAGACCCAGTACTTC. It yields the protein CASSQPGQQETQYF.

This clonotype was counted between two and nine times. The chain has TRBV12-5 and TRBJ1-4; D is uncertain. There are 13 residues in the CDR3. The ends were cut back, 0 bases at V and 8 bases at J, with 7 bases in the middle. Germline V gene data show CDR1 as LGHNT and CDR2 as FRNRAP. The CDR3 nucleotides read TGTGCTAGTGGTTTGGTACGATCCGAAAAACTGTTTTTT. It yields the protein CASGLVRSEKLFF.

The V gene is TRBV7-2, the J gene TRBJ2-7; D is ambiguous. Germline V gene sequence: CDR1 SGHTA, CDR2 FQGNSA. The V end was cut by 0 bases, the J end by 2 bases, with 11 bases between. CDR3 length equals 15 residues. The CDR3 sequence is CASSLALSEAYEQYF. The DNA of the CDR3 is TGTGCCAGCAGCTTAGCGCTGTCCGAGGCCTACGAGCAGTACTTC. The full variable domain, with the rest looked up from reference TRBV7-2 and TRBJ2-7, is GAGVSQSPSNKVTEKGKDVELRCDPISGHTALYWYRQSLGQGLEFLIYFQGNSAPDKSGLPSDRFSAERTGGSVSTLTIQRTQQEDSAVYLCASSLALSEAYEQYFGPGTRLTVT.

This clonotype appeared a few times. The genes are TRBV28 and TRBJ2-2; D ambiguous. CDR1 and CDR2 from the germline V gene are MDHEN and SYDVKM. This CDR3 has 14 amino acids. Trimming removed 2 bases from V and 7 bases from J, with 11 bases in between. For the CDR3, the DNA is TGTGCCAGCAGTTTAAGCGTTGTAGGCGGGGAGCTGTTTTTT. Protein sequence: CASSLSVVGGELFF.

This clonotype has just a few counts. The chain recombines TRBV10-3 with TRBJ2-2; D possibly corresponds to TRBD1 (6 bases). Per the germline V gene, CDR1 is ENHRY and CDR2 is SYGVKD. V was pared by 2 bases and J by 1 base, with 8 bases between. The CDR3 is 15 residues long. The CDR3 DNA is TGTGCCATCAGTGAGGACAGGTTGAACACCGGGGAGCTGTTTTTT. It specifies CAISEDRLNTGELFF.

This CDR3 is CASGLGPVGETQYF. The CDR3 bases are TGTGCTAGTGGTTTGGGACCCGTGGGGGAGACCCAGTACTTC. The chain carries TRBV12-5 and TRBJ2-5, with no clear D. CDR3 length: 14 amino acids. V was shortened by 1 base and J by 5 bases, with 11 bases between the two germline ends. Germline assignment: CDR1 LGHNT and CDR2 FRNRAP. Supplemented by reference TRBV12-5 and TRBJ2-5, the full variable domain reads DARVTQTPRHKVTEMGQEVTMRCQPILGHNTVFWYRQTMMQGLELLAYFRNRAPLDDSGMPKDRFSAEMPDATLATLKIQPSEPRDSAVYFCASGLGPVGETQYFGPGTRLLVL.

V is TRBV20-1 and J is TRBJ2-3, with TRBD2 matching 8 bases. This CDR3 region has 15 residues. V shed 6 bases, J shed 2 bases, and the junction held 10 bases outside the gene matches. CDR1 and CDR2 (germline): DFQATT, SNEGSKA (reference sequence). The CDR3 DNA reads TGCAGTGCGAAGCGGCCGGGAGGGTACACAGATACGCAGTATTTT. Translated, it gives CSAKRPGGYTDTQYF.

This clonotype was observed a few times. This sequence joins TRBV5-1 and TRBJ1-6; maybe TRBD1 (6 bases). Germline V lookup: CDR1 SGHRS, CDR2 YFSETQ. V shed 2 bases and J shed 7 bases, with 13 bases lying between them. This CDR3 has 15 amino acids. The CDR3 spells CASSLGGPKNSPLHF. The CDR3 DNA sequence: TGCGCCAGCAGCTTAGGGGGGCCCAAGAATTCACCCCTCCACTTT.

The chain uses TRBV5-1 and TRBJ2-7; the D gene is possibly TRBD2 (5 bases). The CDR3 spans 13 residues. The germline gives CDR1 SGHRS, CDR2 YFSETQ. The germline V and J ends were trimmed by 4 bases and 1 base, with 9 bases remaining between them. The CDR3 loop reads CASSGGNSYEQYF. CDR3 DNA: TGCGCCAGCAGCGGAGGAAATTCCTACGAGCAGTACTTC.

This clonotype was detected a few times. V gene TRBV20-1 combines with J gene TRBJ1-4; D is uncertain. Trimming pared 1 base from V and 6 bases from J, leaving 15 bases between. Germline V CDR1 and CDR2: DFQATT, SNEGSKA (reference sequence). The CDR3 sequence is 15 residues long. As DNA, the CDR3 is TGCAGTGCTAGAGCCATAGACACGGTCGATGAAAAACTGTTTTTT. As protein: CSARAIDTVDEKLFF.

This clonotype was detected only a few times. V and J are TRBV7-3 and TRBJ2-3, with D perhaps matching TRBD1 (6 bases). The CDR3 has 15 residues. The V end was cut by 2 bases, the J end by 8 bases, with 17 bases between. Germline CDR1 and CDR2: SGHTA and FQGTGA. The CDR3 here is CASSLQGSPAGTQYF. The CDR3 DNA reads as TGTGCCAGCAGCTTACAGGGGTCTCCCGCAGGTACGCAGTATTTT.

V and J are TRBV7-9 and TRBJ2-1; tentatively, D is TRBD2 (5 bases). Looked up from germline, CDR1 is SEHNR and CDR2 is FQNEAQ (reference sequence). The CDR3 sequence is 18 residues long. V was cut by 7 bases and J by 1 base, with 23 bases left in between. This CDR3 is CASNPIGEAGESYNEQFF. The CDR3 bases are TGTGCCAGCAACCCTATTGGGGAAGCCGGGGAGTCCTACAATGAGCAGTTCTTC.

This clonotype has only a few counts. The CDR3 nucleotides read TGTGCCAGCAGTTGGGGCGGCTCCTACGAGCAGTACTTC. This encodes CASSWGGSYEQYF. This chain connects TRBV27 to TRBJ2-7, with D maybe TRBD1 (5 bases). Germline V gene lookup returns CDR1 MNHEY and CDR2 SMNVEV (reference sequence). Trimming took off 4 bases at V and 0 bases at J, with 7 bases between the two ends. This CDR3 has 13 residues.

There are a few counts of this clonotype. One junction end does not reproduce the germline sequence, and a read error may be involved. This chain connects TRBV12-3 or TRBV12-4 to TRBJ1-6, with TRBD1 as a possible D gene (5 bases). This CDR3 has 9 amino acids. The CDR3 nucleotides read TGTGCCAGCAGGTTTCAGGGAAAGTTT. Its translation is CASRFQGKF.

This clonotype was observed a handful of times. V is TRBV27 and J is TRBJ1-4, with D uncertain. Germline V lookup: CDR1 MNHEY, CDR2 SMNVEV (reference sequence). V gave up 0 bases and J gave up 0 bases, with 8 bases separating them. The CDR3 consists of 16 residues. As DNA, the CDR3 is TGTGCCAGCAGTTTATCGGGAACATCAACTAATGAAAAACTGTTTTTT. Translation gives CASSLSGTSTNEKLFF.

The chain recombines TRBV4-3 with TRBJ1-1; D is unclear. With 0 bases removed from V and 1 base from J, the gap between germline ends came to 12 bases. The CDR3 is 16 amino acids. From germline, CDR1 is LGHNA and CDR2 YSLEER. CDR3 amino acids: CASSQDRTDWNTEAFF. The CDR3 region has the DNA TGCGCCAGCAGCCAAGATCGAACAGACTGGAACACTGAAGCTTTCTTT.

Only a few counts were recorded for this clonotype. The V and J genes are TRBV29-1 and TRBJ2-4; no clear D. The CDR3 runs 14 residues. Looked up from germline, CDR1 is SQVTM and CDR2 is ANQGSEA. V was cut by 4 bases and J by 3 bases, with 13 bases left in between. The CDR3 region is CSVVPLLGKNIQYF. CDR3 nucleotide sequence: TGCAGCGTTGTCCCACTATTGGGCAAAAACATTCAGTACTTC.

This clonotype showed up just a few times. The chain carries TRBV5-1 and TRBJ2-4; D is ambiguous. The germline V and J ends were trimmed by 2 bases and 0 bases, with 12 bases remaining between them. The CDR3 has 16 amino acids. CDR1 and CDR2 from the germline V gene are SGHRS and YFSETQ. The CDR3 reads CASSLGLDLAKNIQYF. CDR3 in DNA: TGCGCCAGCAGCTTAGGTTTAGATCTAGCCAAAAACATTCAGTACTTC.

The V and J genes are TRBV7-2 and TRBJ2-7; 7 bases agree with TRBD1. Germline V lookup: CDR1 SGHTA, CDR2 FQGNSA. V lost 4 bases, J lost 3 bases, and 6 bases stayed unmatched. The CDR3 covers 14 residues. CDR3 in DNA: TGTGCCAGCAGCTCCTCCGGGACAGTCTACGAGCAGTACTTC. This gives the protein CASSSSGTVYEQYF.

This clonotype was counted at least ten times. The chain carries TRBV11-2 and TRBJ2-5; D uncertain. The length of the CDR3 is 12 residues. V lost 6 bases and J lost 2, with 7 bases in between. CDR1 SGHAT and CDR2 FQNNGV come from the germline V gene. CDR3 DNA: TGTGCCAGCAGTAAACTTCAAGAGACCCAGTACTTC. Protein product: CASSKLQETQYF.

The CDR3 region is CASTTKEGTYNSPLHF. CDR3 in DNA: TGTGCCAGCACCACCAAGGAGGGAACCTATAATTCACCCCTCCACTTT. V usage is TRBV6-1 and J usage is TRBJ1-6; D is unclear. Trimming took off 7 bases at V and 2 bases at J, with 15 bases between the two ends. The CDR3 has 16 residues. Germline V CDR1 and CDR2: MNHNS, SASEGT.